The clone carrying this T cell receptor beta chain is a singleton in its sample. This sample was taken from a study of patients and donors after allogeneic stem cell transplantation. TCRdb re-called the RT-PCR reads with MiXCR, one entry per CDR3 protein. Of 150,000 to 200,000 distinct CDR3 sequences detected, 30% appear once; the ten largest clones hold 3.2%. This sequence originates from a human donor who was either an allogeneic HSCT recipient or a stem cell or donor lymphocyte infusion donor (not recorded which). It is not recorded whose cells these are; they may come from a transplant donor. The sample comprised blood, either unsorted or a sorted T cell fraction (not recorded which).

This CDR3 is CASGFHQLARANTDTQYF. Here the CDR3 DNA reads TGTGCTAGTGGTTTCCACCAACTAGCGAGGGCGAACACAGATACGCAGTATTTT. The chain links TRBV12-5 to TRBJ2-3; 7 bases align to TRBD2. The CDR3 totals 18 residues. V was pared by 3 bases and J by 2 bases, with 14 bases of the junction left unmatched. CDR1 and CDR2 (germline): LGHNT, FRNRAP.